Detailed here is one T cell receptor beta chain. With 5 bases clipped from V and 4 bases from J, the junction kept 7 bases outside the gene matches. Germline lookup yields CDR1 SNHLY and CDR2 FYNNEI. This CDR3 comprises 14 residues. This entry belongs to a study of shared clonotypes between healthy human individuals. Method: immunoSEQ multiplex PCR; TCRdb's copy keeps in-frame clones and lacks some. Of approximately 530,000 clones in the sample, 90% to 96% are singletons; the top ten hold roughly 0.06%. Sequencing used naive CD4+ T cells sorted from blood. The subset: CD45RA+ positively selected. The origin of this receptor is a woman aged 25 to 39 in good health. This rearrangement joins TRBV2 to TRBJ2-7, with 8 nucleotides matching TRBD1. CDR3 DNA: TGTGCCAGCAGTACTGGACAGGGTCGGTACGAGCAGTACTTC. Residues: CASSTGQGRYEQYF.